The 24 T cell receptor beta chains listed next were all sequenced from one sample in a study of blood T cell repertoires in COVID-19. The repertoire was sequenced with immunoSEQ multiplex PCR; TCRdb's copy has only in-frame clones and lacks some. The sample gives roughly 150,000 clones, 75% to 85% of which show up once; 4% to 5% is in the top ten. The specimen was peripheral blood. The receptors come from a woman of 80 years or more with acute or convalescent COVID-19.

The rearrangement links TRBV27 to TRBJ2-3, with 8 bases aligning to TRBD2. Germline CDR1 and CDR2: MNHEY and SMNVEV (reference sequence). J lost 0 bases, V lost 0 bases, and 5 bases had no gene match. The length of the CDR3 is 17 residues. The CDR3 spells CASSLSPGLASTDTQYF. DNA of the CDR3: TGTGCCAGCAGTTTATCTCCTGGACTAGCTAGCACAGATACGCAGTATTTT.

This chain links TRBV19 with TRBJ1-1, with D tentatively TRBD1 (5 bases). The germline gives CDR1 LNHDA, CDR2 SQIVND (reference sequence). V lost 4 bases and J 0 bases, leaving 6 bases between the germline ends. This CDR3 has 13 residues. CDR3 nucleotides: TGTGCCAGTAGTACAGGGTTGAACACTGAAGCTTTCTTT. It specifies CASSTGLNTEAFF. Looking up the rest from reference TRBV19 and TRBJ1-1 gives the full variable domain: DGGITQSPKYLFRKEGQNVTLSCEQNLNHDAMYWYRQDPGQGLRLIYYSQIVNDFQKGDIAEGYSVSREKKESFPLTVTSAQKNPTAFYLCASSTGLNTEAFFGQGTRLTVV.

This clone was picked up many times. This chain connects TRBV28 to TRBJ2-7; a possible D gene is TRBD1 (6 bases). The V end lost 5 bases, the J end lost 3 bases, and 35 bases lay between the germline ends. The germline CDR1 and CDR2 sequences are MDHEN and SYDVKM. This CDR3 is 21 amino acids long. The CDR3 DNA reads TGTGCCAGCAGTCCGGGAACCATGCTCCTGAGGGACAACACACTAGTCTACGAGCAGTACTTC. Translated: CASSPGTMLLRDNTLVYEQYF.

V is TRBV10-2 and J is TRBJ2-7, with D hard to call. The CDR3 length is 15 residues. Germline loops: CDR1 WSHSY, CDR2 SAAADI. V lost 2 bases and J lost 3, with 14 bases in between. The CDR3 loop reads CASSEPSSDHYEQYF. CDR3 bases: TGCGCCAGCAGTGAGCCGAGCAGCGACCACTACGAGCAGTACTTC.

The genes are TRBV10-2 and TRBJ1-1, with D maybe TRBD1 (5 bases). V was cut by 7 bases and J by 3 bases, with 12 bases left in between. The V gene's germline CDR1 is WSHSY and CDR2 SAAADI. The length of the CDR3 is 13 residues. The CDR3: CASNRREDTEAFF. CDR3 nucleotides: TGCGCCAGCAACCGCAGGGAGGACACTGAAGCTTTCTTT.

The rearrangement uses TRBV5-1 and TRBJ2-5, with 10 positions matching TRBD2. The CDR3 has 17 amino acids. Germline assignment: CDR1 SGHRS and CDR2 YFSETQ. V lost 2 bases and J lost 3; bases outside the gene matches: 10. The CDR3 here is CASSFGASGGPEETQYF. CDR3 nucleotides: TGCGCCAGCAGCTTTGGCGCTAGCGGGGGTCCAGAAGAGACCCAGTACTTC.

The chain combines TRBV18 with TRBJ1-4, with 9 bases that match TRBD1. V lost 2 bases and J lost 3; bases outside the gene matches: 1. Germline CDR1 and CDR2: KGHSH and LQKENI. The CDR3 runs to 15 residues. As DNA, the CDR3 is TGTGCCAGCTCACCAGACAGGGGGTCTAATGAAAAACTGTTTTTT. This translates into CASSPDRGSNEKLFF.

The CDR3 DNA is TGTGCCACCAGCAGGGGGACAGGGGGCTACTATGGCTACACCTTC. Protein sequence: CATSRGTGGYYGYTF. This sequence joins TRBV15 and TRBJ1-2, with TRBD1 matching over 12 bases. V shed 3 bases and J 3 bases; nucleotides not matched to a gene: 2. Per germline, CDR1 LNHNV and CDR2 YYDKDF (reference sequence). The CDR3 loop spans 15 amino acids.

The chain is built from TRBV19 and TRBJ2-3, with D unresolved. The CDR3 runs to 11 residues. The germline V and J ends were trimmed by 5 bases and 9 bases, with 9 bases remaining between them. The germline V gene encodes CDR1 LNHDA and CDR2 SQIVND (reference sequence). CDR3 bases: TGTGCCAGTAGTCTCGGGTACACGCAGTATTTT. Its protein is CASSLGYTQYF.

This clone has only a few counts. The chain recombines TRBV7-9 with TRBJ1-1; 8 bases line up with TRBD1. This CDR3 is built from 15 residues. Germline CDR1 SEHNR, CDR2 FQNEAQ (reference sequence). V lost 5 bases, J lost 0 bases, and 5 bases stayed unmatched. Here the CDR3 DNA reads TGTGCCAGCAGCCCCCGGGACAGGCTGAACACTGAAGCTTTCTTT. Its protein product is CASSPRDRLNTEAFF.

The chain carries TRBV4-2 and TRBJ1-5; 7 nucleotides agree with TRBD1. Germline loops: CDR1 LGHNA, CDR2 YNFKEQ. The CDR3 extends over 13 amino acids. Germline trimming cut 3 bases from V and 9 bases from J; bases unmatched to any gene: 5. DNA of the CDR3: TGTGCCAGCAGCCATGACAGGGTGATGCCCCAGCATTTT. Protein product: CASSHDRVMPQHF.

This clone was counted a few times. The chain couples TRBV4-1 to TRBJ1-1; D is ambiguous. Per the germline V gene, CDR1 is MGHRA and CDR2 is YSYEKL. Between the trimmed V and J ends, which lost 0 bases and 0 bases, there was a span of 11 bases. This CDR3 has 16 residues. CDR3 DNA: TGCGCCAGCAGCCAAGACGCGAACAGTATGAACACTGAAGCTTTCTTT. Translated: CASSQDANSMNTEAFF.

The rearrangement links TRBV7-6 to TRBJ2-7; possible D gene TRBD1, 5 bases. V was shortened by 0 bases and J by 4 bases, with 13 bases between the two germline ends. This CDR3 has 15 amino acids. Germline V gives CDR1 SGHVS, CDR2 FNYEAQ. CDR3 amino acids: CASSLAGLLMYEQYF. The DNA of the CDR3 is TGTGCCAGCAGCTTAGCGGGGCTACTTATGTACGAGCAGTACTTC.

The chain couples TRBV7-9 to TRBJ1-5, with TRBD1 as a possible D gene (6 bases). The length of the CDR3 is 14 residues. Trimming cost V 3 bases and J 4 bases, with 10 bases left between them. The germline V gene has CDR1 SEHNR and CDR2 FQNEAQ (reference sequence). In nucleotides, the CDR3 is TGTGCCAGCAGCTTTGAAGGGGGTAATCAGCCCCAGCATTTT. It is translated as CASSFEGGNQPQHF.

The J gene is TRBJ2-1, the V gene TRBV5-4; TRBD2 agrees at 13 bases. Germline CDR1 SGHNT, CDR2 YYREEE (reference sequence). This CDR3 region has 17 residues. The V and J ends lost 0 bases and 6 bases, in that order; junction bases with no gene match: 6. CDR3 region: CASSLELAGGAGNEQFF. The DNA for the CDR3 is TGTGCCAGCAGCTTGGAACTAGCGGGGGGGGCCGGCAATGAGCAGTTCTTC.

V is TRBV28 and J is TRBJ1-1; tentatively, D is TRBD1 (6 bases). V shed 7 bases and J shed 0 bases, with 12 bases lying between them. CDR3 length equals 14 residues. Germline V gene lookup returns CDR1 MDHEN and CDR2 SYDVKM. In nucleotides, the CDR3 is TGTGCCAGCATTTCAGGACAGATGAACACTGAAGCTTTCTTT. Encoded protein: CASISGQMNTEAFF.

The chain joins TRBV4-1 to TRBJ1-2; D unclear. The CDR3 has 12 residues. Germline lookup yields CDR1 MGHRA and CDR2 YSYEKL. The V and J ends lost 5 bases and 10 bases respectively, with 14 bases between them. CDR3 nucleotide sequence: TGCGCCAGCAGCTTTCTCAACCGGGACTACACCTTC. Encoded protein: CASSFLNRDYTF.

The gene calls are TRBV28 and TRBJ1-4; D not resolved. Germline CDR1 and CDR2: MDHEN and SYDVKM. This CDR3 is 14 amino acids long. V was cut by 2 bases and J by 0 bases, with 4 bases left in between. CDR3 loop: CASSLTTTNEKLFF. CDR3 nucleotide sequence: TGTGCCAGCAGTTTAACTACAACTAATGAAAAACTGTTTTTT.

CDR3 region: CASSSLQGVVYEQYF. DNA for the CDR3: TGCGCCAGCAGCTCCTTACAGGGGGTAGTATACGAGCAGTACTTC. The V and J genes are TRBV5-1 and TRBJ2-7; 8 bases are shared with TRBD1. V shed 3 bases, J shed 4 bases, and the junction held 9 bases outside the gene matches. This CDR3 spans 15 amino acids. CDR1 SGHRS and CDR2 YFSETQ come from the germline V gene.

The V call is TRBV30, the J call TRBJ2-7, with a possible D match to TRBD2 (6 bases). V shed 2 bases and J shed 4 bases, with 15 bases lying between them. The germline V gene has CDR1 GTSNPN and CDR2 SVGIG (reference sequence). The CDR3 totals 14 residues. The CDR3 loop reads CAWSSGGGRYEQYF. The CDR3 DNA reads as TGTGCCTGGAGTTCAGGAGGAGGGAGGTACGAGCAGTACTTC.

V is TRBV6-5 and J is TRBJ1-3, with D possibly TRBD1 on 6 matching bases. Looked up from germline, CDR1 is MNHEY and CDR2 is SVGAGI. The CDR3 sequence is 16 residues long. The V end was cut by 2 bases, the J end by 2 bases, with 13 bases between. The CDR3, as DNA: TGTGCCAGCAGTTACCCCAACCACAGGGCTGGAAACACCATATATTTT. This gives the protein CASSYPNHRAGNTIYF.

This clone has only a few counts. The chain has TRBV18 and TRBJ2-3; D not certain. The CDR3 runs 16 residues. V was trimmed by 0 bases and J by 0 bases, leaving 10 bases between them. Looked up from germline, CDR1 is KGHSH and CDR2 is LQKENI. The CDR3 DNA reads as TGTGCCAGCTCACCACCGATACTCTCTAGCACAGATACGCAGTATTTT. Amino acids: CASSPPILSSTDTQYF.

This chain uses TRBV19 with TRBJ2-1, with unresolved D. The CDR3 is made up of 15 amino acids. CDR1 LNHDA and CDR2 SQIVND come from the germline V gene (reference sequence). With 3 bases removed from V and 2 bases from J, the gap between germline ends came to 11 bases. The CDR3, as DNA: TGTGCCAGTAGTATTGGGCACCAGCCCTACAATGAGCAGTTCTTC. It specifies CASSIGHQPYNEQFF. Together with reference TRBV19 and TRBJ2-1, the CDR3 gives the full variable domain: DGGITQSPKYLFRKEGQNVTLSCEQNLNHDAMYWYRQDPGQGLRLIYYSQIVNDFQKGDIAEGYSVSREKKESFPLTVTSAQKNPTAFYLCASSIGHQPYNEQFFGPGTRLTVL.

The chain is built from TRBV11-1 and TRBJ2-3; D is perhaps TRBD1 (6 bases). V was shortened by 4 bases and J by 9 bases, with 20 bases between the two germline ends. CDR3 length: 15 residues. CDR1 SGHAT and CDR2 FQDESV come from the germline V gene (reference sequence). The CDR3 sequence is CASSSIGTPSETQYF. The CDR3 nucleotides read TGTGCCAGCAGCTCTATCGGGACACCCAGTGAGACGCAGTATTTT.